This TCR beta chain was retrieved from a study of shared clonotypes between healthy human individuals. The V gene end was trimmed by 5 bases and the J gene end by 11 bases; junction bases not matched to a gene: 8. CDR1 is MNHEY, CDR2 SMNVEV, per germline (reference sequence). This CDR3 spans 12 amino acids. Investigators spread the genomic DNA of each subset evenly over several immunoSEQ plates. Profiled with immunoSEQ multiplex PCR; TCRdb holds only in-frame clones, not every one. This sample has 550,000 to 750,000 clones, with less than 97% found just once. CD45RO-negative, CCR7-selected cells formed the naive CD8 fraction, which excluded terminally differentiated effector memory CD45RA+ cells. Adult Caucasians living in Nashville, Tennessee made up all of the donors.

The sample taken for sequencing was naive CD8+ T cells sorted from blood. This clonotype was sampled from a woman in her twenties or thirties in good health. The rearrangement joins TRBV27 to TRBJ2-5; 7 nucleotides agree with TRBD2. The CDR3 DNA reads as TGTGCCAGCAGTCCCCACGGACTAGAGCAGTACTTC. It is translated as CASSPHGLEQYF.